This T cell receptor (beta chain) was retrieved from a study of beta chain features in type 1 diabetes. Findings and limits, study-wide: Patients' naive, central memory and Treg TCRB repertoires seemed closer to one another than those of healthy donors.

Of note for this clone: The antigen is unknown.

Since all of the isolated RNA was reverse transcribed, expressed TCRB transcripts were what got sequenced. Clones were read by immunoSEQ multiplex PCR, and TCRdb kept only the in-frame ones, dropping some. The repertoire holds under 200,000 clones, with roughly 9% as singletons. Sequenced: central memory CD4+ T cells from blood. This TCR derives from a young woman in good health.

CDR3 coding DNA: TGTGCCAGCAGCCCCCGGGGGACCTCCTACGAGCAGTACTTC. It specifies CASSPRGTSYEQYF. The chain recombines TRBV11-2 with TRBJ2-7; the D gene is possibly TRBD2 (6 bases). CDR1 is SGHAT and CDR2 is FQNNGV in the germline V gene. The germline V and J ends were trimmed by 5 bases and 0 bases, with 11 bases remaining between them. This CDR3 is built from 14 residues.